The source of this T cell receptor (beta chain) is a study of blood T cell repertoires in COVID-19. Study overall: COVID-19 samples, acute and convalescent, were from the United States, Italy and Spain.

The study recruited people aged about 18 to 95 years across roughly 23 US areas. J was trimmed by 2 bases and V by 5 bases; bases with no gene match: 12. The CDR3 consists of 17 residues. Germline values: CDR1 SGHTA, CDR2 FQGNSA. Per the original methods: Amplification of reference gene primers provided the estimated nucleated cell counts. Some clones are missing from TCRdb's copy, which holds only in-frame ones; the method was immunoSEQ multiplex PCR. D and trimming were read from the DNA, whereas the V and J calls and clone size are those reported in that table. The sample holds fewer than 250,000 clones, 65% to 85% seen once.

This sequence was found in a woman aged 25 to 39 who had recovered from COVID-19. This rearrangement joins TRBV7-2 to TRBJ2-7, with 10 bases aligning to TRBD2. Source material: PBMCs or T cells enriched from blood (not recorded which). The CDR3: CASSLRVATSGPYEQYF. CDR3 sequence (DNA): TGTGCCAGCAGCCTAAGGGTCGCGACTAGCGGGCCCTACGAGCAGTACTTC.